Listed below are T cell receptor beta chains from one sample, sequenced in a study of cytomegalovirus exposure and HLA in healthy donors. The table came from immunoSEQ multiplex PCR; TCRdb's copy has only in-frame clones and leaves some out. The sample has about 86,000 clones; over 75% are singletons. The source material was PBMCs. The receptor source for this set is a female donor in good health and CMV-seronegative. The CDR3 runs from the conserved cysteine through the conserved F or W. Fields, in order: V gene, D gene, J gene, clone size, CDR3 DNA, CDR3 protein. A D gene is named only where the DNA matches it firmly. Not all rows give a size; the values are once, few, many and, for expanded clones, a class.

TRBV7-3	TRBD1	TRBJ2-3	-	TGTGCCAGCAGCTCCCGAGGACAGGGCACAGATACGCAGTATTTT	CASSSRGQGTDTQYF
TRBV7-3	-	TRBJ2-1	few	TGTGCCAGCAGCTTAGCCCTAAACAATGAGCAGTTCTTC	CASSLALNNEQFF
TRBV5-4	TRBD1	TRBJ1-2	-	TGTGCCAGCAGCTCCAAGCGACAGGGATCCTATGGCTACACCTTC	CASSSKRQGSYGYTF
TRBV7-9	TRBD2	TRBJ2-7	few	TGTGCCAGCAGCTCGGGCGGGAGGGACGAGCAGTACTTC	CASSSGGRDEQYF
TRBV5-4	TRBD1	TRBJ2-3	-	TGTGCCAGCAGCTCAGCCGGGACAGGGGATGTGGCGCAGTATTTT	CASSSAGTGDVAQYF
TRBV4-1	-	TRBJ2-7	-	TGCGCCAGCAGCCAAGACACTTACTACGAGCAGTACTTC	CASSQDTYYEQYF
TRBV27	TRBD1	TRBJ2-1	-	TGTGCCAGCACCCCGACAGGGCTCAATGAGCAGTTCTTC	CASTPTGLNEQFF
TRBV11-3	TRBD2	TRBJ2-2	-	TGTGCCAGCAGCTGGGGGACTAGCAGGGCCGGGGAGCTGTTTTTT	CASSWGTSRAGELFF
TRBV5-5	-	TRBJ1-4	few	TGTGCCAGCAGCTCTATACAGGGTCCTAATGAAAAACTGTTTTTT	CASSSIQGPNEKLFF
TRBV21-1	-	TRBJ2-5	-	TGTGCCAGCAGCAAAGGGACGGGCGGGTGGCAAGAGACCCAGTACTTC	CASSKGTGGWQETQYF
TRBV6-6	-	TRBJ2-3	-	TGTGCCAGCAGCCCAGGGTCCCCGCAGTATTTT	CASSPGSPQYF
TRBV11-2	TRBD2	TRBJ2-7	once	TGTGCCAGCAGCCCCAATCCCTTTCTAGCGGGGGTGATGTACGAGCAGTACTTC	CASSPNPFLAGVMYEQYF
TRBV5-1	-	TRBJ2-7	once	TGCGCCAGCAGCTCTGGTTGGGACTCTCCCCACGAGCAGTACTTC	CASSSGWDSPHEQYF
TRBV7-2	TRBD1	TRBJ1-2	once	TGTGCCAGCAGCTCATACGGACAGGGAGGAGGGGACTATGGCTACACCTTC	CASSSYGQGGGDYGYTF
TRBV6-1	-	TRBJ2-7	-	TGTGCCAGCAGTGAGGTACTACCCGAGCAGTACTTC	CASSEVLPEQYF
TRBV15	TRBD2	TRBJ2-5	-	TGTGCCACCAGCAGAGCTCGACTAGCGGGGGGCCAAGAGACCCAGTACTTC	CATSRARLAGGQETQYF
TRBV30	TRBD1	TRBJ2-2	-	TGTGCCTGGAGAATTCAGGGGGCCGGGGAGCTGTTTTTT	CAWRIQGAGELFF
TRBV28	TRBD2	TRBJ2-3	-	TGTGCCAGCAGAGCGGGGGGCGATACGCAGTATTTT	CASRAGGDTQYF
TRBV5-1	TRBD1	TRBJ1-1	-	TGCGCCAGCAGCTTGGGGGGGACAGGTGAAGCTTTCTTT	CASSLGGTGEAFF
TRBV28	TRBD1	TRBJ1-1	-	TGTGCCAGCAGTTTTTTCCAGCGACAGGGTACTGAAGCTTTCTTT	CASSFFQRQGTEAFF
TRBV5-4	TRBD1	TRBJ2-3	once	TGTGCCAGCAGCCCAAAGGGGGCCTCCACAGATACGCAGTATTTT	CASSPKGASTDTQYF
TRBV4-3	-	TRBJ2-1	-	TGCGCCAGCAGCCAAGATCATCGGCCGGAGGGGCAGTTCTTC	CASSQDHRPEGQFF
TRBV5-1	TRBD1	TRBJ2-5	-	TGCGCCAGCAGCCAGATAGGACAGGGAGAGACCCAGTACTTC	CASSQIGQGETQYF
TRBV5-4	-	TRBJ2-7	-	TGTGCCAGCAGCTTGGAATTAGTCCGAGAGCAGTACTTC	CASSLELVREQYF
TRBV5-4	-	TRBJ2-3	-	TGTGCCAGCAGCACCAGGTTGGCAGCCACAGATACGCAGTATTTT	CASSTRLAATDTQYF
TRBV7-6	-	TRBJ2-7	-	TGTGCCAGCAGCTTAGCGGCCGATTCCTACGAGCAGTACTTC	CASSLAADSYEQYF
TRBV28	-	TRBJ1-1	-	TGTGCCAGCACCCCGGGACACTTGAACACTGAAGCTTTCTTT	CASTPGHLNTEAFF
TRBV25-1	-	TRBJ2-7	-	TGTGCCAGCAGTGTCACAGGGCACGAGCAGTACTTC	CASSVTGHEQYF
TRBV4-1	-	TRBJ1-2	-	TGCGCCAGCAGCCAAGATGAGGATAACTATGGCTACACCTTC	CASSQDEDNYGYTF
TRBV5-4	TRBD2	TRBJ2-7	-	TGTGCCAGCAGCTTCTGGCGGGGGGGCTACGAGCAGTACTTC	CASSFWRGGYEQYF
TRBV2	-	TRBJ2-2	-	TGTGCCAGCAGTGGTATCAGGGTGGGAAGCACCGGGGAGCTGTTTTTT	CASSGIRVGSTGELFF
TRBV5-3	-	TRBJ2-7	-	TGTGCCAGGGTGGACCGGGACTTGAGATCCCACGAGCAGTACTTC	CARVDRDLRSHEQYF
TRBV5-1	TRBD1	TRBJ1-5	-	TGCGCCAGCAGCTTAACAGGGGTGAGCAATCAGCCCCAGCATTTT	CASSLTGVSNQPQHF
TRBV10-3	-	TRBJ1-5	-	TGTGCCATCAGTGAGGGCCAGGGGAATGGCTTTGGCAATCAGCCCCAGCATTTT	CAISEGQGNGFGNQPQHF
TRBV5-4	-	TRBJ2-5	-	TGTGCCAGCAGCTCGGTCGGAGAAGAGACCCAGTACTTC	CASSSVGEETQYF
TRBV18	TRBD1	TRBJ2-7	-	TGTGCCAGCTCAGACGGACAGGGCAACGAGCAGTACTTC	CASSDGQGNEQYF
TRBV28	-	TRBJ1-3	-	TGTGCCAGCAGTTTATCGCAGGCGAGCTCTGGAAACACCATATATTTT	CASSLSQASSGNTIYF
TRBV5-4	-	TRBJ2-3	-	TGTGCCAGCAGCTTCCCCTCGGGGAGAGGGACAGATACGCAGTATTTT	CASSFPSGRGTDTQYF
TRBV5-8	-	TRBJ2-5	-	TGTGCCAGCAGCTTGCCAGACCAAGAGACCCAGTACTTC	CASSLPDQETQYF
TRBV6-6	-	TRBJ2-5	-	TGTGCCAGCAGTTACTCGGGTAGGGGGAAACAAGAGACCCAGTACTTC	CASSYSGRGKQETQYF
TRBV27	TRBD2	TRBJ2-3	-	TGTGCCAGCAATCAACTGGGTAGCGGGTACACAGATACGCAGTATTTT	CASNQLGSGYTDTQYF
TRBV5-1	-	TRBJ1-1	-	TGCGCCAGCAAAAACAGGGACGAAACTGAAGCTTTCTTT	CASKNRDETEAFF
TRBV28	TRBD1	TRBJ1-2	-	TGTGCCAGCAGTCCTGGGACAGGGGCCGCTCTAAACTATGGCTACACCTTC	CASSPGTGAALNYGYTF
TRBV19	-	TRBJ1-2	-	TGTGCCAGTACCTTAGACAGGAACGCCAACTATGGCTACACCTTC	CASTLDRNANYGYTF
TRBV15	TRBD2	TRBJ2-1	once	TGTGCCACCGGAGCGGGAGGCTATGGAGACTCCTACAATGAGCAGTTCTTC	CATGAGGYGDSYNEQFF
TRBV11-2	-	TRBJ2-5	-	TGTGCCAGCAGCTTAGTAGAGGGTCTCCAAGAGACCCAGTACTTC	CASSLVEGLQETQYF
TRBV7-9	-	TRBJ1-3	-	TGTGCCAGCAGCTTAGGCGGGGTAGCTGGAAACACCATATATTTT	CASSLGGVAGNTIYF
TRBV12-5	-	TRBJ2-1	-	TGTGCTAGTGGTTTGCTCGCGGTGGGTGAGCAGTTCTTC	CASGLLAVGEQFF
TRBV27	-	TRBJ2-5	-	TGTGCCAGCAGCCGTCTACCACCCGAGACCCAGTACTTC	CASSRLPPETQYF
TRBV18	-	TRBJ1-5	-	TGTGCCAGCTCACCAGGTCGGGATCAGCCCCAGCATTTT	CASSPGRDQPQHF